The 28 T cell receptor beta chains presented below share a single source sample, sequenced in a study of T cells in localized non-small cell lung cancer. Some clones are missing from TCRdb's copy, which holds only in-frame ones; the method was immunoSEQ multiplex PCR. The table lists over a thousand clones, approximately 17% of them singletons. The source material was lung tumor tissue, sampled before any cancer treatment. The origin of the receptors is a female donor over 55 with stage I squamous cell lung carcinoma.

This clone is classed as large. This sequence joins TRBV6-8 and TRBJ1-4; perhaps TRBD1 as D (6 bases). This CDR3 has 16 amino acids. CDR1 and CDR2 from the germline V gene are MNHGY and SAAAGT. V was pared by 6 bases and J by 0 bases, with 14 bases between. The CDR3 DNA sequence: TGTGCCAGCAGCGTATCGGACAGCGCAACTAATGAAAAACTGTTTTTT. Translation: CASSVSDSATNEKLFF.

This clone is termed medium-sized (0.01 to 0.1%). The chain carries TRBV11-3 and TRBJ2-7; no clear D gene. V dropped 5 bases and J dropped 0 bases, with 11 bases sitting between them. CDR3 length equals 14 residues. CDR1 SGHNT and CDR2 YENEEA come from the germline V gene. CDR3 in DNA: TGTGCCAGCAGCCCATTGGACGGCTCCTACGAGCAGTACTTC. Translated: CASSPLDGSYEQYF.

The chain links TRBV14 to TRBJ1-1; D is undetermined. Looked up from germline, CDR1 is SGHDN and CDR2 is FVKESK. CDR3 size: 13 residues. Trimming removed 0 bases at V and 10 bases at J, with 12 bases between. The CDR3 loop is CASSQDPRTGAFF. In nucleotides, the CDR3 is TGTGCCAGCAGCCAAGACCCCAGGACGGGAGCTTTCTTT.

This clone appeared a few times. The rearrangement joins TRBV28 to TRBJ1-5; TRBD1 agrees at 7 bases. The CDR3 runs to 14 residues. CDR1 MDHEN and CDR2 SYDVKM come from the germline V gene. Losses at the gene ends were 6 bases for V and 7 bases for J; bases not matched to a gene: 9. CDR3 DNA sequence: TGTGCCAGCAGCCCCGCGGGACAGCCCCAGCCCCAGCATTTT. Protein: CASSPAGQPQPQHF.

This clone was observed a single time. The V gene is TRBV19, the J gene TRBJ2-2; 10 bases fit TRBD1. Germline loops: CDR1 LNHDA, CDR2 SQIVND (reference sequence). The CDR3 has 18 amino acids. Trimming at V came to 4 bases and at J to 2 bases, leaving 10 bases not matched to a gene. The DNA of the CDR3 is TGTGCCAGTAGTAAACGCCGGGACAGGGGCCTTAACACCGGGGAGCTGTTTTTT. This codes for CASSKRRDRGLNTGELFF.

This clone is categorized as medium-sized. The chain links TRBV9 to TRBJ1-1, with D unclear. The germline V gene has CDR1 SGDLS and CDR2 YYNGEE. The CDR3 is 14 amino acids. V dropped 6 bases and J dropped 2 bases, with 14 bases sitting between them. The CDR3 DNA sequence: TGTGCCAGCACCCCCTGGGAGAAAAACACTGAAGCTTTCTTT. Protein product: CASTPWEKNTEAFF. Looking up the rest from reference TRBV9 and TRBJ1-1 gives the full variable domain: DSGVTQTPKHLITATGQRVTLRCSPRSGDLSVYWYQQSLDQGLQFLIQYYNGEERAKGNILERFSAQQFPDLHSELNLSSLELGDSALYFCASTPWEKNTEAFFGQGTRLTVV.

The chain couples TRBV11-3 to TRBJ2-6, with 8 nucleotides matching TRBD1. V was pared by 5 bases and J by 2 bases, with 2 bases of the junction left unmatched. The CDR3 covers 15 residues. CDR1 is SGHNT, CDR2 YENEEA, per germline. In DNA, the CDR3 is TGTGCCAGCAGCAGACAGGGGACTGGGGCCAACGTCCTGACTTTC. This gives the protein CASSRQGTGANVLTF.

The chain carries TRBV29-1 and TRBJ2-7, with D possibly TRBD2 on 6 matching bases. Germline values: CDR1 SQVTM, CDR2 ANQGSEA. V was cut by 5 bases and J by 5 bases, with 19 bases left in between. There are 14 residues in the CDR3. The DNA for the CDR3 is TGCAGCGTTCGCCCGGAGGGAGCCCGACACGAGCAGTACTTC. This gives the protein CSVRPEGARHEQYF.

This clone was seen more than once but under ten times. The chain employs TRBV9 and TRBJ2-3, with D unresolved. Germline V gene sequence: CDR1 SGDLS, CDR2 YYNGEE. Trimming took 0 bases from V and 1 from J, leaving 6 bases between them. The CDR3 totals 14 residues. CDR3 protein: CASSVGFGTDTQYF. As DNA, the CDR3 is TGTGCCAGCAGCGTAGGGTTTGGCACAGATACGCAGTATTTT.

This clone qualifies as medium-sized. The J gene is TRBJ2-7, the V gene TRBV6-8, with 9 bases aligning to TRBD1. The CDR3 has 16 residues. Germline CDR1 and CDR2: MNHGY and SAAAGT. V lost 5 bases to trimming and J lost 6 bases; unmatched junction nucleotides: 14. CDR3 residues: CASSADRGYRTREQYF. The CDR3 DNA reads as TGTGCCAGCAGTGCGGACAGGGGCTATAGAACTCGCGAGCAGTACTTC.

The rearrangement joins TRBV11-3 to TRBJ2-3, with D possibly matching TRBD1 (6 bases). V lost 5 bases, J lost 4 bases, and 13 bases lay in between. CDR1 is SGHNT, CDR2 YENEEA, per germline. This CDR3 has 14 amino acids. CDR3 sequence reads: CASSQGGHPDTQYF. In nucleotides, the CDR3 is TGTGCCAGCAGCCAAGGGGGTCATCCAGATACGCAGTATTTT. The entire variable domain, with the rest obtained from reference TRBV11-3 and TRBJ2-3, is as follows: EAGVVQSPRYKIIEKKQPVAFWCNPISGHNTLYWYLQNLGQGPELLIRYENEEAVDDSQLPKDRFSAERLKGVDSTLKIQPAELGDSAVYLCASSQGGHPDTQYFGPGTRLTVL.

By share of the sample, this clone is medium-sized. CDR3 nucleotides: TGTGCCAGCAGCTTAGGGGGAACAGGGAATTACGGCTACACCTTC. It is translated as CASSLGGTGNYGYTF. The chain combines TRBV11-3 with TRBJ1-2, with D perhaps TRBD1 (6 bases). Per germline, CDR1 SGHNT and CDR2 YENEEA. This CDR3 has 15 amino acids. The ends were cut back, 1 base at V and 8 bases at J, with 17 bases in the middle.

This clone was seen a handful of times. This chain connects TRBV10-3 to TRBJ1-2, with D tentatively TRBD1 (5 bases). The CDR3 length is 14 residues. Germline CDR1 ENHRY, CDR2 SYGVKD. The V end lost 2 bases, the J end lost 6 bases, and 13 bases lay between the germline ends. The CDR3, as DNA: TGTGCCATCAGTGAGGACAGCGTTGTTGATGGCTACACCTTC. Protein product: CAISEDSVVDGYTF.

By frequency in the sample, this clone is medium-sized. The chain employs TRBV11-3 and TRBJ1-4; 8 bases align to TRBD1. CDR3 size: 18 residues. Looked up from germline, CDR1 is SGHNT and CDR2 is YENEEA. V lost 4 bases, J lost 8 bases, and 18 bases stayed unmatched. In DNA form, the CDR3 reads TGTGCCAGCAGCTCCCAGGGACAGACGCAGGGGGCCAAGGAAAAACTGTTTTTT. Protein sequence: CASSSQGQTQGAKEKLFF.

This clone counts as medium-sized. The chain combines TRBV11-3 with TRBJ1-5; TRBD1 matches 9 bases. The V segment lost 3 bases and the J segment 3 bases; nucleotides outside the gene matches: 3. Germline CDR1 and CDR2: SGHNT and YENEEA. The CDR3 covers 15 residues. CDR3 DNA: TGTGCCAGCAGCTTGGGACAGGGAGTCAATCAGCCCCAGCATTTT. Residues: CASSLGQGVNQPQHF.

By proportion, this clone is medium-sized (0.01 to 0.1%). This chain connects TRBV11-3 to TRBJ2-3; 7 bases match TRBD2. With 3 bases clipped from V and 5 bases from J, the junction kept 8 bases outside the gene matches. CDR3 size: 15 residues. Germline values: CDR1 SGHNT, CDR2 YENEEA. This CDR3 reads CASSLSGRNVDTQYF. The CDR3 DNA reads as TGTGCCAGCAGCTTGTCCGGGAGGAATGTAGATACGCAGTATTTT.

The chain combines TRBV10-2 with TRBJ1-1, with D perhaps matching TRBD1 (5 bases). Deletions cut 7 bases from V and 2 bases from J, with 11 bases between. CDR1 is WSHSY and CDR2 is SAAADI in the germline V gene. The CDR3 runs to 13 residues. The CDR3 spells CASMGQGNTEAFF. The CDR3 bases are TGCGCCAGCATGGGCCAGGGAAACACTGAAGCTTTCTTT.

There are a few counts of this clone. The V and J genes are TRBV9 and TRBJ2-3; 7 positions agree with TRBD1. The CDR3 sequence is 16 residues long. CDR1 SGDLS and CDR2 YYNGEE come from the germline V gene. Germline trimming cut 2 bases from V and 1 base from J; bases unmatched to any gene: 7. The CDR3 spells CASSVRDRVGTDTQYF. The CDR3 nucleotides are TGTGCCAGCAGCGTCCGAGACAGGGTCGGCACAGATACGCAGTATTTT.

The chain carries TRBV5-1 and TRBJ1-1, with TRBD1 as a possible D gene (5 bases). Trimming shortened V by 0 bases and J by 3 bases, and 9 bases separated the two germline ends. CDR3 length equals 14 residues. The germline V gene encodes CDR1 SGHRS and CDR2 YFSETQ. CDR3 loop: CASSLVQGYTEAFF. As DNA, the CDR3 is TGCGCCAGCAGCTTGGTCCAGGGCTACACTGAAGCTTTCTTT. The whole variable domain, remainder taken from reference TRBV5-1 and TRBJ1-1, is KAGVTQTPRYLIKTRGQQVTLSCSPISGHRSVSWYQQTPGQGLQFLFEYFSETQRNKGNFPGRFSGRQFSNSRSEMNVSTLELGDSALYLCASSLVQGYTEAFFGQGTRLTVV.

In its sample, this clone was seen a few times. The chain has TRBV28 and TRBJ1-2, with a tentative D call TRBD1 (5 bases). CDR1 is MDHEN, CDR2 SYDVKM, per germline. The germline V and J ends were trimmed by 4 bases and 4 bases, with 13 bases remaining between them. This CDR3 contains 14 residues. CDR3 bases: TGTGCCAGCAGTTCCGGGACTGGAATCTATGGCTACACCTTC. Protein product: CASSSGTGIYGYTF.

Many counts were recorded for this clone. J is TRBJ1-2 and V is TRBV6-8; TRBD1 is a possible D gene (6 bases). Trimming pared 4 bases from V and 1 base from J, leaving 10 bases between. This CDR3 has 14 residues. Per the germline V gene, CDR1 is MNHGY and CDR2 is SAAAGT. CDR3: CASSSGTNNYGYTF. The CDR3 DNA reads as TGTGCCAGCAGTTCCGGGACAAATAACTATGGCTACACCTTC.

Relative to its sample, this clone is medium-sized (0.01 to 0.1%). The chain uses TRBV11-3 and TRBJ1-2; the D gene is possibly TRBD1 (5 bases). The CDR3 contains 15 residues. Trimming cost V 3 bases and J 4 bases, with 15 bases left between them. Germline CDR1 SGHNT, CDR2 YENEEA. The CDR3 here is CASSLATGPGYGYTF. CDR3 in DNA: TGTGCCAGCAGCTTGGCCACGGGACCCGGCTATGGCTACACCTTC.

The chain uses TRBV11-3 and TRBJ2-2; 10 nucleotides align to TRBD2. The CDR3 runs to 14 residues. Losses at the gene ends were 5 bases for V and 6 bases for J; bases not matched to a gene: 3. Germline CDR1 and CDR2: SGHNT and YENEEA. The CDR3 DNA is TGTGCCAGCAGCCCCCTAGCGGGAGCCGGGGAGCTGTTTTTT. This sequence encodes CASSPLAGAGELFF. The full variable domain, its missing parts supplied by reference TRBV11-3 and TRBJ2-2, is EAGVVQSPRYKIIEKKQPVAFWCNPISGHNTLYWYLQNLGQGPELLIRYENEEAVDDSQLPKDRFSAERLKGVDSTLKIQPAELGDSAVYLCASSPLAGAGELFFGEGSRLTVL.

This clone is medium-sized within its sample. The CDR3 coding sequence is TGTGCCAGCAGCGTAAGCGCGGGAGGGACCCGGGATACGCAGTATTTT. Translating it yields CASSVSAGGTRDTQYF. The rearrangement uses TRBV9 and TRBJ2-3, with 9 bases identical to TRBD2. Germline assignment: CDR1 SGDLS and CDR2 YYNGEE. The CDR3 covers 16 residues. The ends lost 1 base at V and 6 bases at J; junction bases unmatched: 9. Filled out from reference TRBV9 and TRBJ2-3, the complete variable domain reads DSGVTQTPKHLITATGQRVTLRCSPRSGDLSVYWYQQSLDQGLQFLIQYYNGEERAKGNILERFSAQQFPDLHSELNLSSLELGDSALYFCASSVSAGGTRDTQYFGPGTRLTVL.

This clone occurred a few times. The chain employs TRBV12-5 and TRBJ1-1; TRBD1 agrees at 7 bases. Germline lookup yields CDR1 LGHNT and CDR2 FRNRAP. The CDR3 has 12 amino acids. The V gene end was trimmed by 1 base and the J gene end by 9 bases; junction bases not matched to a gene: 2. The CDR3 DNA follows: TGTGCTAGTGGTTTGGGACAGGGTAAAGCTTTCTTT. Its translation: CASGLGQGKAFF.

This clone rates as medium-sized. V usage is TRBV6-8 and J usage is TRBJ1-2, with D unresolved. V lost 4 bases, J lost 7 bases, and 19 bases lay in between. Germline values: CDR1 MNHGY, CDR2 SAAAGT. The CDR3 has 15 amino acids. DNA for the CDR3: TGTGCCAGCAGTTCCAACCCCGGGGAAGGGTTTGGCTACACCTTC. Protein product: CASSSNPGEGFGYTF.

This clone was found once. The chain joins TRBV5-1 to TRBJ2-7; no clear D. The length of the CDR3 is 14 residues. Germline CDR1 SGHRS, CDR2 YFSETQ. V dropped 6 bases and J dropped 0 bases, with 13 bases sitting between them. CDR3 DNA sequence: TGCGCCAGCAAGGGTCCGGGCCCCTCCTACGAGCAGTACTTC. Its translation: CASKGPGPSYEQYF.

This clone was detected a few times. The junction differs from germline at one of its ends, possibly a read error. J is TRBJ2-5 and V is TRBV11-3, with TRBD2 identical over 9 bases. Germline CDR1 reads SGHNT; CDR2 reads YENEEA. The CDR3 is 16 amino acids. The CDR3 spells CASSLGLAGLQETQYF. Written as DNA, the CDR3 is TGTGCTAGCAGCTTGGGGCTAGCGGGGTTACAAGAGACCCAGTACTTC.